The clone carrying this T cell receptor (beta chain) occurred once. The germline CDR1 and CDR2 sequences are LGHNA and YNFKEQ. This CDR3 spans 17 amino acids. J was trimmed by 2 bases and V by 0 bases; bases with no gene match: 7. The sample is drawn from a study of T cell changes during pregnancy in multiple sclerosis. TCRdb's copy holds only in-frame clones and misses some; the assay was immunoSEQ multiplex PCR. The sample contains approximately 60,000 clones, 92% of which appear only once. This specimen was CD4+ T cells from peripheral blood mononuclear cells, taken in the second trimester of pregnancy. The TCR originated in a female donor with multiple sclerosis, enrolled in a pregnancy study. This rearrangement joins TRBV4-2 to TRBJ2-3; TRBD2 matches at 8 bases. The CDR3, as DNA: TGTGCCAGCAGCCAAGATAGGAAGCGGGGGAACACAGATACGCAGTATTTT. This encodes CASSQDRKRGNTDTQYF.